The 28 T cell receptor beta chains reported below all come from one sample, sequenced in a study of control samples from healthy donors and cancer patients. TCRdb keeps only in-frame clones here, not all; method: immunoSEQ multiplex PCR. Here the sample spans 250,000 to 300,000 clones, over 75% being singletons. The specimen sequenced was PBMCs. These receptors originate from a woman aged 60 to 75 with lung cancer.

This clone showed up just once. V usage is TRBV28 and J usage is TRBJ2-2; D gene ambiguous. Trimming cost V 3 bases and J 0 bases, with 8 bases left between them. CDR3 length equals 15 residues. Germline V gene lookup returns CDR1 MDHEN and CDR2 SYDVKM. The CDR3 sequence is CASSFGMANTGELFF. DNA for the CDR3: TGTGCCAGCAGTTTCGGAATGGCGAACACCGGGGAGCTGTTTTTT.

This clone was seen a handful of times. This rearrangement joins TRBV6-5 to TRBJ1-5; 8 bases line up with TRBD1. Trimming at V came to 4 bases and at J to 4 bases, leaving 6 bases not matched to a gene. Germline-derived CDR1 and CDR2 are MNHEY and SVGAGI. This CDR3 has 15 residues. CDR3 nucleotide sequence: TGTGCCAGCAGTTCCCAGGGGGCTTGGAATCAGCCCCAGCATTTT. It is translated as CASSSQGAWNQPQHF.

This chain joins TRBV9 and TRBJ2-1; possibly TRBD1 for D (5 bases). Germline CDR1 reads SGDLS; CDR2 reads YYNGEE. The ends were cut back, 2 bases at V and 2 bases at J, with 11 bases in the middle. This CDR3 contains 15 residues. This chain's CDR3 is CASSVSWTTYNEQFF. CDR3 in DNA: TGTGCCAGCAGCGTTAGCTGGACAACCTACAATGAGCAGTTCTTC.

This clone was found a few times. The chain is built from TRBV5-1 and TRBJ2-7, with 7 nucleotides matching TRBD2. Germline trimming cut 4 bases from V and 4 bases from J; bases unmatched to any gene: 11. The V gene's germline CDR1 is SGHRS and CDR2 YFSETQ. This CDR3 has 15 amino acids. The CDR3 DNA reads TGCGCCAGCAGCCTGGGGGACTATCCACCTTACGAGCAGTACTTC. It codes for CASSLGDYPPYEQYF. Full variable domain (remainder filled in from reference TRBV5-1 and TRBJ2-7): KAGVTQTPRYLIKTRGQQVTLSCSPISGHRSVSWYQQTPGQGLQFLFEYFSETQRNKGNFPGRFSGRQFSNSRSEMNVSTLELGDSALYLCASSLGDYPPYEQYFGPGTRLTVT.

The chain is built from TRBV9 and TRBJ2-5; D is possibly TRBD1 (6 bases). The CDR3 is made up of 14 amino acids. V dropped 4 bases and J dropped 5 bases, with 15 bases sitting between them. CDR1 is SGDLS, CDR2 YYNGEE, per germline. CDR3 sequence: CASSLGPGEETQYF. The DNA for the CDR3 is TGTGCCAGCAGCCTCGGCCCAGGGGAGGAGACCCAGTACTTC.

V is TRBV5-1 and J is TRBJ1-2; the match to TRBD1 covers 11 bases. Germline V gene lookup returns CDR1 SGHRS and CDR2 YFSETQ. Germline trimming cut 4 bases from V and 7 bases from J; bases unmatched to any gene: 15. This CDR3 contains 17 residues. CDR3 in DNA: TGCGCCAGCAGCCACGGAGGACAGGGGGCTCTGAAAGGTGGCTACACCTTC. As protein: CASSHGGQGALKGGYTF.

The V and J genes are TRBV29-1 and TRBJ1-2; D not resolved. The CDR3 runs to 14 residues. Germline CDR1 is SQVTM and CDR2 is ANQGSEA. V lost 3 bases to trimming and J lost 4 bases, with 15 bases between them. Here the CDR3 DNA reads TGCAGCGTTGATATGGGCTCCTTGGCCTATGGCTACACCTTC. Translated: CSVDMGSLAYGYTF.

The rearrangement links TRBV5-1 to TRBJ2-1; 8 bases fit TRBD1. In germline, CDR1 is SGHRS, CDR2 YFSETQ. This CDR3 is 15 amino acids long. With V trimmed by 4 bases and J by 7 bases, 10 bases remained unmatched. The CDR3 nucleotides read TGCGCCAGCAGCCCGACAGGGGCCCTGCTAAATGAGCAGTTCTTC. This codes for CASSPTGALLNEQFF. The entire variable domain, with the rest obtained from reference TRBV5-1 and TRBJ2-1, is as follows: KAGVTQTPRYLIKTRGQQVTLSCSPISGHRSVSWYQQTPGQGLQFLFEYFSETQRNKGNFPGRFSGRQFSNSRSEMNVSTLELGDSALYLCASSPTGALLNEQFFGPGTRLTVL.

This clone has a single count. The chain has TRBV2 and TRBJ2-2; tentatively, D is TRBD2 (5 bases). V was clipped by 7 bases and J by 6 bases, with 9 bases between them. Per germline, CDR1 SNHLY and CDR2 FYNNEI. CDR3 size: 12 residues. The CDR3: CASNEGAGELFF. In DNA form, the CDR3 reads TGTGCCAGCAACGAGGGTGCCGGGGAGCTGTTTTTT.

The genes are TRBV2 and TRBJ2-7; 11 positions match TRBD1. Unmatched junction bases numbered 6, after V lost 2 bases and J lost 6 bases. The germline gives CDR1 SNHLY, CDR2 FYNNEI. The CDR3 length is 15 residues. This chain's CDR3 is CASSEMGQGGIEQYF. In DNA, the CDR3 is TGTGCCAGCAGTGAAATGGGACAGGGGGGAATCGAGCAGTACTTC.

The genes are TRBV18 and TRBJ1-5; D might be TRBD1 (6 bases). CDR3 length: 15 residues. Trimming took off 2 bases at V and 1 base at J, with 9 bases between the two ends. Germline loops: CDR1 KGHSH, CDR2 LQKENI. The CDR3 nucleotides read TGTGCCAGCTCACCAACAGGGACGAGCAATCAGCCCCAGCATTTT. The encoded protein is CASSPTGTSNQPQHF.

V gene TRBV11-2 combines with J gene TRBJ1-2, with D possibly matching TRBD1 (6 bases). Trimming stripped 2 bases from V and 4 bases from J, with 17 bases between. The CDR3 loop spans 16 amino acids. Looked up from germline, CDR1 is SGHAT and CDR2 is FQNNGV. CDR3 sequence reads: CASSLLGGRSGYGYTF. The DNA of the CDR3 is TGTGCCAGCAGCTTATTGGGGGGGCGTAGCGGCTATGGCTACACCTTC.

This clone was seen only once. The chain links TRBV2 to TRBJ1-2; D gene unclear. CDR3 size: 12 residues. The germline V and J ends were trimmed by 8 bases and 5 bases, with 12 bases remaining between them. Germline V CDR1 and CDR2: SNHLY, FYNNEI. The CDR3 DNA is TGTGCCAGCTGGACTTTAGGGTATGGCTACACCTTC. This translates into CASWTLGYGYTF.

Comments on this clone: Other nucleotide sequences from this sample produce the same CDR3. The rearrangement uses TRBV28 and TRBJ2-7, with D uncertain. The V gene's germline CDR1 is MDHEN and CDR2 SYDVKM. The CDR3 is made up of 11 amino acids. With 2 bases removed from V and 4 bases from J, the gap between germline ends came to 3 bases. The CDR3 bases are TGTGCCAGCAGTTTAGGGTACGAGCAGTACTTC. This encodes CASSLGYEQYF.

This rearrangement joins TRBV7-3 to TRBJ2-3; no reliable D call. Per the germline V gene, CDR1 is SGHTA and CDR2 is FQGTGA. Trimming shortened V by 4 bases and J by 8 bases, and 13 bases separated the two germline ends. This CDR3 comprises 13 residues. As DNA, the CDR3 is TGTGCCAGCAGCTCCGACCGGGTGGGTACGCAGTATTTT. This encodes CASSSDRVGTQYF. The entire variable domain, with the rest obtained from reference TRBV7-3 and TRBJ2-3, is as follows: GAGVSQTPSNKVTEKGKYVELRCDPISGHTALYWYRQSLGQGPEFLIYFQGTGAADDSGLPNDRFFAVRPEGSVSTLKIQRTERGDSAVYLCASSSDRVGTQYFGPGTRLTVL.

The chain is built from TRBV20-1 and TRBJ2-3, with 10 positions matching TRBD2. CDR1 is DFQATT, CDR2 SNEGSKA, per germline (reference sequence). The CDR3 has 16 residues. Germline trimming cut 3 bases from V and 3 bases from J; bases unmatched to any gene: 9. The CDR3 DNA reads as TGCAGTGCTAGTAGCGGGGGGCTCTCGGTTACAGATACGCAGTATTTT. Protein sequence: CSASSGGLSVTDTQYF.

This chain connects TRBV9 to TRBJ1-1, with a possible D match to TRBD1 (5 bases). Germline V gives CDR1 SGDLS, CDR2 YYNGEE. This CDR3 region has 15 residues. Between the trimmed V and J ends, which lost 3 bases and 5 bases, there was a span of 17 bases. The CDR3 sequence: CASSAWRPGETEAFF. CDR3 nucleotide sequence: TGTGCCAGCAGCGCGTGGCGACCGGGGGAAACTGAAGCTTTCTTT.

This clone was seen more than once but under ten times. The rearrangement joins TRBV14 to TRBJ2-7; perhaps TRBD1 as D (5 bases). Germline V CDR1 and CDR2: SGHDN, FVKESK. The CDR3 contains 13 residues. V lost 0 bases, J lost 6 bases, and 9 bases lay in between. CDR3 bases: TGTGCCAGCAGCCAAGATTGGGGCCGCGAGCAGTACTTC. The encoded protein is CASSQDWGREQYF.

CDR3 sequence: CASSGGLAFNVAFF. CDR3 nucleotide sequence: TGTGCCAGCAGCGGGGGCTTGGCTTTTAATGTGGCTTTCTTT. The V and J genes are TRBV13 and TRBJ1-1, with D possibly TRBD1 on 6 matching bases. The CDR3 is made up of 14 amino acids. Germline CDR1 and CDR2: PRHDT and FYEKMQ (reference sequence). Trimming shortened V by 5 bases and J by 11 bases, and 21 bases separated the two germline ends.

The DNA of the CDR3 is TGCAGCGTTGGTTCCGATCCCCAAGATACGCAGTATTTT. Translation gives CSVGSDPQDTQYF. The rearrangement uses TRBV29-1 and TRBJ2-3; D gene uncertain. Germline CDR1 is SQVTM and CDR2 is ANQGSEA. This CDR3 is 13 amino acids long. Trimming removed 4 bases at V and 5 bases at J, with 13 bases between.

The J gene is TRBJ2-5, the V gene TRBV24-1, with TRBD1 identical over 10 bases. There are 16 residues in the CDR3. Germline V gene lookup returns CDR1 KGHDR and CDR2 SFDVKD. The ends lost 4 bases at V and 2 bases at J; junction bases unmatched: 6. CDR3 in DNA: TGTGCCACCAGTGAGGGGGGACAGGGGTCGCAAGAGACCCAGTACTTC. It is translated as CATSEGGQGSQETQYF.

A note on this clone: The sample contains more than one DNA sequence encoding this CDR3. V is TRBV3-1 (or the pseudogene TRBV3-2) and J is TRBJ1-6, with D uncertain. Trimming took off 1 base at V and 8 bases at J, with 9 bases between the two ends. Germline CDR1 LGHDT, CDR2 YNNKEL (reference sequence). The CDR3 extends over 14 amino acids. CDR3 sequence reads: CASSQVGGDSPLHF. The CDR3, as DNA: TGTGCCAGCAGCCAAGTAGGAGGCGATTCACCCCTCCACTTT.

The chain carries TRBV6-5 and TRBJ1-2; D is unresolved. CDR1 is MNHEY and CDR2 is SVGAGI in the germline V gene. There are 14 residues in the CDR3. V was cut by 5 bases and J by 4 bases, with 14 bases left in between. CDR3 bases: TGTGCCAGCAGTCCCACCGTCCTGGGCTATGGCTACACCTTC. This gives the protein CASSPTVLGYGYTF.

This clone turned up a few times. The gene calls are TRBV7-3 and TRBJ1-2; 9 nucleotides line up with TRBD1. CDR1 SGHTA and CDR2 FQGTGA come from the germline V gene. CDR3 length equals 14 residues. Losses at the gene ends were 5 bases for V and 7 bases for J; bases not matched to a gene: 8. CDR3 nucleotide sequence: TGTGCCAGCAGCCAAGGGACAGGGACGGGTGGCTACACCTTC. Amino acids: CASSQGTGTGGYTF.

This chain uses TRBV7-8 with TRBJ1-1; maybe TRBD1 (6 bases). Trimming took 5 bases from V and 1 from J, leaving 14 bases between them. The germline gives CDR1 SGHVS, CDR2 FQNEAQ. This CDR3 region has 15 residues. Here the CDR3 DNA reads TGTGCCAGCAGCCCAGGGGATTATCCGAACACTGAAGCTTTCTTT. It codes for CASSPGDYPNTEAFF.

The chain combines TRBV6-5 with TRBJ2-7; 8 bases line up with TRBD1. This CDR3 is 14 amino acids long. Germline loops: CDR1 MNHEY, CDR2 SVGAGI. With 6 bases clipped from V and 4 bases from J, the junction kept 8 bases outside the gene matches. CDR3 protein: CASSRQGIGYEQYF. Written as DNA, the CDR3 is TGTGCCAGCAGCAGACAGGGGATTGGGTACGAGCAGTACTTC.

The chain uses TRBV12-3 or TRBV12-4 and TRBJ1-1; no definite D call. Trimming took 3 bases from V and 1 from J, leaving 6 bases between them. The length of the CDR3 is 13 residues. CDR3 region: CASSLYGNTEAFF. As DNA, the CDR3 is TGTGCCAGCAGTTTGTACGGGAACACTGAAGCTTTCTTT.

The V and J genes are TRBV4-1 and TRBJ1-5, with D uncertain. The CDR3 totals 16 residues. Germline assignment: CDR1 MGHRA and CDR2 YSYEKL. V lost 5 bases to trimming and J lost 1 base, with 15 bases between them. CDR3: CASSALPAQSNQPQHF. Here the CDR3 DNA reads TGCGCCAGCAGCGCCCTCCCGGCCCAGAGCAATCAGCCCCAGCATTTT.